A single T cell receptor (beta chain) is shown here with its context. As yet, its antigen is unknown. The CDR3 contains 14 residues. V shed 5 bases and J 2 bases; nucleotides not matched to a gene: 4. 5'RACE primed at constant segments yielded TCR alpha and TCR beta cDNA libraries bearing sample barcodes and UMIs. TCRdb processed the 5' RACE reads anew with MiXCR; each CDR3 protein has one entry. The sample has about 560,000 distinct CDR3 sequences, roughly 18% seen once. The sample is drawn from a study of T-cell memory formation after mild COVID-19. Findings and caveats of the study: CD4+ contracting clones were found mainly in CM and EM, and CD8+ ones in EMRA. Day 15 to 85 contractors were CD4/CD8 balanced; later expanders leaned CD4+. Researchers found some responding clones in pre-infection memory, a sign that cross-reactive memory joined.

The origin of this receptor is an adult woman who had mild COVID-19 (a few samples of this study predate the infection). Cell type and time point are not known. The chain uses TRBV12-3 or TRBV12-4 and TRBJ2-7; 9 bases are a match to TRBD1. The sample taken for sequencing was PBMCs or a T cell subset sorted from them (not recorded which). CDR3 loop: CASSHRDRAYEQYF. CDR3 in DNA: TGTGCCAGCAGTCACCGGGACAGGGCCTACGAGCAGTACTTC.